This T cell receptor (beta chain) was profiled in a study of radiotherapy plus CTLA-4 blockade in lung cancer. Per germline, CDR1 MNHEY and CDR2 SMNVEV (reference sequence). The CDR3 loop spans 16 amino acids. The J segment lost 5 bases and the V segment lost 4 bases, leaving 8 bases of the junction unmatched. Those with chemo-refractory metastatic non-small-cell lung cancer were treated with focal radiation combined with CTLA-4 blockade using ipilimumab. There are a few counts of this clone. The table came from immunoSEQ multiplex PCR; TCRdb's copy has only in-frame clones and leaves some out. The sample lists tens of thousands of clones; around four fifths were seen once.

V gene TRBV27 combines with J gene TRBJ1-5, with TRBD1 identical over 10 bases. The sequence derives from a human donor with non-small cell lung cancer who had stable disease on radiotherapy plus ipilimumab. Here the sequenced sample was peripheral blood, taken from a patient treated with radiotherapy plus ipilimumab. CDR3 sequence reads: CASSSRGQGSHQPQHF. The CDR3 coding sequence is TGTGCCAGCAGTTCAAGGGGACAGGGGAGCCATCAGCCCCAGCATTTT.